Shown below are 6 T cell receptor beta chains from a single sample sequenced in a study of shared clonotypes between healthy human individuals. The protocol was immunoSEQ multiplex PCR, while the TCRdb copy is restricted to in-frame clones and leaves out a portion. The table includes some 650,000 clones, almost 97% detected once. The sequenced sample consisted of naive CD4+ T cells sorted from blood. Sample subset: CD45RA+ positively selected. These receptors all stem from a woman in her 30s in good health.

This clone has just one count. V usage is TRBV7-2 and J usage is TRBJ1-5, with no clear D. Germline CDR1 is SGHTA and CDR2 is FQGNSA. The CDR3 sequence is 15 residues long. Trimming removed 0 bases from V and 0 bases from J, with 6 bases in between. CDR3 sequence reads: CASSLAFNSNQPQHF. As DNA, the CDR3 is TGTGCCAGCAGCTTAGCATTCAATAGCAATCAGCCCCAGCATTTT.

The chain employs TRBV5-4 and TRBJ2-7; a possible D gene is TRBD2 (5 bases). V gave up 0 bases and J gave up 2 bases, with 9 bases separating them. Germline CDR1 and CDR2: SGHNT and YYREEE (reference sequence). This CDR3 spans 14 amino acids. The chain's CDR3 is CASSLEDFTYEQYF. CDR3 coding DNA: TGTGCCAGCAGCTTGGAGGACTTTACCTACGAGCAGTACTTC. Combining the CDR3 with reference TRBV5-4 and TRBJ2-7 gives the whole variable domain ETGVTQSPTHLIKTRGQQVTLRCSSQSGHNTVSWYQQALGQGPQFIFQYYREEENGRGNFPPRFSGLQFPNYSSELNVNALELDDSALYLCASSLEDFTYEQYFGPGTRLTVT.

The CDR3 nucleotides are TGTGCCAGCAGCATACTTGCGGGAGGTATCTACGAGCAGTACTTC. Its protein product is CASSILAGGIYEQYF. The chain recombines TRBV6-5 with TRBJ2-5, with 8 bases that match TRBD2. The DNA matches TRBJ2-7 better at its end, which makes the J call doubtful. Germline CDR1 reads MNHEY; CDR2 reads SVGAGI. This CDR3 has 15 residues.

The V gene is TRBV7-9, the J gene TRBJ1-2; D perhaps matches TRBD1 (5 bases). Germline values: CDR1 SEHNR, CDR2 FQNEAQ (reference sequence). The ends were cut back, 5 bases at V and 5 bases at J, with 12 bases in the middle. CDR3 length equals 13 residues. This chain's CDR3 is CASSPKWGYGYTF. CDR3 in DNA: TGTGCCAGCAGCCCCAAGTGGGGGTATGGCTACACCTTC. Looking up the rest from reference TRBV7-9 and TRBJ1-2 gives the full variable domain: DTGVSQNPRHKITKRGQNVTFRCDPISEHNRLYWYRQTLGQGPEFLTYFQNEAQLEKSRLLSDRFSAERPKGSFSTLEIQRTEQGDSAMYLCASSPKWGYGYTFGSGTRLTVV.

V and J are TRBV6-1 and TRBJ1-2, with D perhaps matching TRBD1 (5 bases). The germline V and J ends were trimmed by 2 bases and 8 bases, with 12 bases remaining between them. The CDR3 spans 13 residues. Germline V CDR1 and CDR2: MNHNS, SASEGT. The CDR3 sequence: CASSESGGEGYTF. Written as DNA, the CDR3 is TGTGCCAGCAGTGAATCGGGGGGAGAAGGCTACACCTTC.

This chain links TRBV10-3 with TRBJ2-5; maybe TRBD2 (5 bases). Germline CDR1 and CDR2: ENHRY and SYGVKD. Trimming removed 2 bases at V and 5 bases at J, with 12 bases between. The CDR3 consists of 14 residues. CDR3 coding DNA: TGTGCCATCAGTGAGGGCCTCGGGGTTGAGACCCAGTACTTC. Its translation: CAISEGLGVETQYF.